The clone carrying this TCR beta chain was recorded a few times. This entry comes from a study of blood T cells in healthy people across ages. Together with a sample-barcoded 5' primer, a J-beta primer mix was included in a second PCR lasting about 6 to 11 cycles. Individual samples furnished no less than 3 million CDR3-containing paired-end reads apiece. TCRdb processed the 5' RACE reads anew with MiXCR; each CDR3 protein has one entry. The sample contains approximately 1.5 million distinct CDR3 sequences, about 31% of which appear only once. This CDR3 has 14 amino acids. Germline V lookup: CDR1 MNHNS, CDR2 SASEGT. The V gene lost 6 bases and the J gene lost 0 bases, with 12 bases spanning the gap.

This TCR came from a woman under 40 in good health. The V and J genes are TRBV6-1 and TRBJ2-7; D call uncertain. Sequenced input: blood. The CDR3 nucleotides read TGTGCCAGCAGGGCCCCGGCACTCTCCTACGAGCAGTACTTC. This encodes CASRAPALSYEQYF.